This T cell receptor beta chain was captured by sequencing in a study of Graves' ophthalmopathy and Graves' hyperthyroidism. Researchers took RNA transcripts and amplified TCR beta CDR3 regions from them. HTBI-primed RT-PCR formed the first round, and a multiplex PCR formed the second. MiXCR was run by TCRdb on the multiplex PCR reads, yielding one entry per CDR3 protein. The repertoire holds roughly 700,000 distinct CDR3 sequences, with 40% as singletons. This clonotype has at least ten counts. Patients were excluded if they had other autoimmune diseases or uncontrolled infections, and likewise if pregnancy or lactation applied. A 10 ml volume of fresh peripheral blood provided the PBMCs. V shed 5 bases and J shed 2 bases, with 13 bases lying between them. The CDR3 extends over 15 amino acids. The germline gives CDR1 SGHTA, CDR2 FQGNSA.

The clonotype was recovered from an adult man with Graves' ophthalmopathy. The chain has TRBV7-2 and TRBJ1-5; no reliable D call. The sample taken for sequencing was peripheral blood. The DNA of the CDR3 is TGTGCCAGCAGCGGCGTAAAGGGAGGCAATCAGCCCCAGCATTTT. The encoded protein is CASSGVKGGNQPQHF. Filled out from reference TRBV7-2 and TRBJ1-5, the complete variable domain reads GAGVSQSPSNKVTEKGKDVELRCDPISGHTALYWYRQSLGQGLEFLIYFQGNSAPDKSGLPSDRFSAERTGGSVSTLTIQRTQQEDSAVYLCASSGVKGGNQPQHFGDGTRLSIL.